This T cell receptor beta chain comes out of a study of neurological immune-mediated disorders. Study-level information: The approximately 34 multiple sclerosis patients comprised around 30 relapsing-remitting and 3 secondary progressive cases.

The cDNA was synthesized by 5'RACE incorporating 10-nucleotide random UMIs. Via MiXCR, TCRdb re-called the 5' RACE reads, giving one row per CDR3 protein. The table records approximately 100,000 distinct CDR3 sequences, 3% to 4.5% of them present only once. This clonotype has a count of ten or more. The CDR3 is made up of 12 amino acids. The germline CDR1 and CDR2 sequences are MDHEN and SYDVKM. J was trimmed by 9 bases and V by 2 bases; bases with no gene match: 1. The receptor was isolated from a woman aged 45-60 years with multiple sclerosis. The rearrangement uses TRBV28 and TRBJ2-1; 7 bases map to TRBD1. Sequenced material: PBMCs. The CDR3 region is CASSLTGAEQFF. CDR3 in DNA: TGTGCCAGCAGTTTAACAGGGGCTGAGCAGTTCTTC. The entire variable domain, with the rest obtained from reference TRBV28 and TRBJ2-1, is as follows: DVKVTQSSRYLVKRTGEKVFLECVQDMDHENMFWYRQDPGLGLRLIYFSYDVKMKEKGDIPEGYSVSREKKERFSLILESASTNQTSMYLCASSLTGAEQFFGPGTRLTVL.